The present entry profiles one TCR beta chain with its context. This sample is drawn from a study of blood T cell repertoires in COVID-19. Study details: In each case, the material was cDNA or gDNA derived from T cells, B-cell-depleted T cells, or PBMCs.

In the original workflow: The authors estimated nucleated cell counts from reference gene primer amplification. The table came from immunoSEQ multiplex PCR; TCRdb's copy has only in-frame clones and leaves some out. The V and J calls and the clone size are those of that table, but D and trimming were determined from the DNA. Of hundreds of thousands of clones detected, less than 90% appear once; the ten largest clones hold almost 3%. Germline V gives CDR1 LNHDA, CDR2 SQIVND (reference sequence). The CDR3 runs 15 residues. Trimming removed 2 bases from V and 0 bases from J, with 11 bases in between. Recovery meant two consecutive negative NP/OP PCR tests, professional clearance, or resolved symptoms.

This sequence originates from a woman in her 30s who had recovered from COVID-19. Source material: PBMCs or T cells enriched from blood (not recorded which). V usage is TRBV19 and J usage is TRBJ2-7; TRBD2 might be the D (5 bases). CDR3 region: CASSILPGNSYEQYF. CDR3 coding DNA: TGTGCCAGTAGTATACTTCCGGGAAACTCCTACGAGCAGTACTTC.